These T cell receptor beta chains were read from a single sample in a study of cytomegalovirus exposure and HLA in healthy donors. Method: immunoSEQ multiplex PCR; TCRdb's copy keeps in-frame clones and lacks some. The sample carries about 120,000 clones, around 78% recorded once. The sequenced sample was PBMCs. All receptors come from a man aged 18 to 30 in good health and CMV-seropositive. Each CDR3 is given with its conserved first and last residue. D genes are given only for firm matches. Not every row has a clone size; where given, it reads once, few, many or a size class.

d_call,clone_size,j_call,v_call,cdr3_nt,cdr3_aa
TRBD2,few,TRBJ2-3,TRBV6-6,TGTGCCAGCACCCACGGGGGACTAGCCGAGGCAGATACGCAGTATTTT,CASTHGGLAEADTQYF
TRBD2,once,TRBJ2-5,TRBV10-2,TGCGCCAGCAGTGAGGGGATAGCGGGGGGGGGAGAGACCCAGTACTTC,CASSEGIAGGGETQYF
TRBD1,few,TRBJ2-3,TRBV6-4,TGTGCCAGCAGTGACACTGGGCAGGGGGCTGGGGCGCAGTATTTT,CASSDTGQGAGAQYF
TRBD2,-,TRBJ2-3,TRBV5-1,TGCGCCAGCAGCAGAGCGGGGGGGTACACAGATACGCAGTATTTT,CASSRAGGYTDTQYF
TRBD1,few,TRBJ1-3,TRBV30,TGTGCCTGGGGGACAGGGGGAAAGGTGGACACCATATATTTT,CAWGTGGKVDTIYF
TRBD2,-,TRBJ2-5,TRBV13,TGTGCCAGCAGCTTAGGCCGTGGGGGGGGATACCAAGAGACCCAGTACTTC,CASSLGRGGGYQETQYF
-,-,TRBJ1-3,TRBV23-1,TGCGCCAGCAGTCCGGACAGTAAATCTGGAAACACCATATATTTT,CASSPDSKSGNTIYF
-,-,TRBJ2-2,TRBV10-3,TGTGCCTTGGGGACATCAACCGGGGAGCTGTTTTTT,CALGTSTGELFF
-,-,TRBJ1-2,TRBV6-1,TGTGCCAGCAGTGAATTGGTACTCGGCTACACCTTC,CASSELVLGYTF
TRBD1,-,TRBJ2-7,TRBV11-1,TGTGCCAGCAGCCCCCAGACAGGGTCCTACGAGCAGTACTTC,CASSPQTGSYEQYF
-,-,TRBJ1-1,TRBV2,TGTGCCAGCACCAGTGAGGGGAACACTGAAGCTTTCTTT,CASTSEGNTEAFF
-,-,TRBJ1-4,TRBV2,TGTGCCAGCAGTGGTTCGACAGCCGTCTCAACTAATGAAAAACTGTTTTTT,CASSGSTAVSTNEKLFF
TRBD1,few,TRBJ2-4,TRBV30,TGTGCCTGGAGCTACAGGGGCTCGGGCAAAAACATTCAGTACTTC,CAWSYRGSGKNIQYF
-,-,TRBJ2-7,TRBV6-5,TGTGCCAGCAGCTCGGGACTTACCTACGAGCAGTACTTC,CASSSGLTYEQYF
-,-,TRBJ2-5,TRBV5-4,TGTGCCAGCAGCAGGGAGGGGGGGAAAGAGACCCAGTACTTC,CASSREGGKETQYF
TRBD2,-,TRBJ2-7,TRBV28,TGTGCCAGCAGTCTCAGCGGGGGGCGGGTTTACGAGCAGTACTTC,CASSLSGGRVYEQYF
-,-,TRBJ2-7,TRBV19,TGTGCCAGTAGCGCGGACAGAAAGTACGAGCAGTACTTC,CASSADRKYEQYF
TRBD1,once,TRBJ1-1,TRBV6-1,TGTGCCAGCAGTGGTCGGACAGGGGGCGCGAACACTGAAGCTTTCTTT,CASSGRTGGANTEAFF
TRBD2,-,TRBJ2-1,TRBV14,TGTGCCAGCAGCCTCGGGGGGTGGAACAATGAGCAGTTCTTC,CASSLGGWNNEQFF
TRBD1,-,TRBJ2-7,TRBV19,TGTGCCAGTAGTTTCTCGACAGGGGGCACCTACGAGCAGTACTTC,CASSFSTGGTYEQYF
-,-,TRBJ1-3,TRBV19,TGTGCCAGTAGCCTATCTGGAAACACCATATATTTT,CASSLSGNTIYF
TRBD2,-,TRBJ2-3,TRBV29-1,TGCAGCGTCGCTAGCGGTGCAGATACGCAGTATTTT,CSVASGADTQYF
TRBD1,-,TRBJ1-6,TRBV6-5,TGTGCCAGCAGTTCACAGGGGGCTTATTCACCCCTCCACTTT,CASSSQGAYSPLHF
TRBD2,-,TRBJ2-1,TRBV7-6,TGTGCCAGCAGCCCGGGGGCGGGGGGGTCCTACAATGAGCAGTTCTTC,CASSPGAGGSYNEQFF
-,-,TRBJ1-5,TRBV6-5,TGTGCCAGCAGTTACTCAACAGGTCAGCCCCAGCATTTT,CASSYSTGQPQHF
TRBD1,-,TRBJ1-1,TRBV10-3,TGTGCCATCACCCAGGGGGGAGGAGACACTGAAGCTTTCTTT,CAITQGGGDTEAFF
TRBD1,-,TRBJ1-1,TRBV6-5,TGTGCCAGCAGTTACTCACAGGGGGTGAACACTGAAGCTTTCTTT,CASSYSQGVNTEAFF
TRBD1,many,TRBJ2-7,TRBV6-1,TGTGCCAGCACCCCACGGGACAGCCGGACCCTCGAGCAGTACTTC,CASTPRDSRTLEQYF
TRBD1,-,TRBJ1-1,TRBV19,TGTGCCAGTAGTTTAACAGGGGAAACTGAAGCTTTCTTT,CASSLTGETEAFF
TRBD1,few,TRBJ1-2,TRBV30,TGTGCCTGGAGTCTCTCTGGGACAGGGGGTTATGGCTACACCTTC,CAWSLSGTGGYGYTF
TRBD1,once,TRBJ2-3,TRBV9,TGTGCCAGCAGCGGCGGGACAGGGGGTAGCACAGATACGCAGTATTTT,CASSGGTGGSTDTQYF
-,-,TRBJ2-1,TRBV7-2,TGTGCCAGCAGCTTAAGAGGTCGGGACAATGAGCAGTTCTTC,CASSLRGRDNEQFF
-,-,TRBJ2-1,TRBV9,TGTGCCAGCAGCGTAGTAACTAGCTTTGAGCAGTTCTTC,CASSVVTSFEQFF
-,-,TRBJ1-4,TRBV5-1,TGCGCCAGCAGCTTGGCCTATGAGACAGCTAATGAAAAACTGTTTTTT,CASSLAYETANEKLFF
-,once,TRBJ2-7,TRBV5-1,TGCGCCAGCAGCTTGGGTGATAGCTCCTACGAGCAGTACTTC,CASSLGDSSYEQYF
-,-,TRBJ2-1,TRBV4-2,TGTGCCAGCAGCCAAGATGTTATGGCAGGCACATACAATGAGCAGTTCTTC,CASSQDVMAGTYNEQFF
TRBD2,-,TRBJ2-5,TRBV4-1,TGCGCCAGCAGCCAAGGGATTACTAGCGGGGGGGAAGAGACCCAGTACTTC,CASSQGITSGGEETQYF
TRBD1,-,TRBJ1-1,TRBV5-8,TGTGCCAGCCGGGACAGGGGATACACTGAAGCTTTCTTT,CASRDRGYTEAFF
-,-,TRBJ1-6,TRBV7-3,TGTGCCAGCAGCTTAAATGCAGGCGGGAATTCACCCCTCCACTTT,CASSLNAGGNSPLHF
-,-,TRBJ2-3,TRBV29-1,TGCAGCGGGACTACAGATACGCAGTATTTT,CSGTTDTQYF
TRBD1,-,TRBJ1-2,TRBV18,TGTGCCAGCTCACCAGGGACAGGGTCTCCAGCTAACTATGGCTACACCTTC,CASSPGTGSPANYGYTF
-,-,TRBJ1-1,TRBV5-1,TGCGCCAGCAGCCCTGCGGGCGAAACTGAAGCTTTCTTT,CASSPAGETEAFF
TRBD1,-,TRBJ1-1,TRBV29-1,TGCAGCGTTGAATTGCAGGGGGCATCCCAAGAGGAAGCTTTCTTT,CSVELQGASQEEAFF
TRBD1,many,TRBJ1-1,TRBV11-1,TGTGCCAGCAGCGACACAGGGGGTAGCCGGGCAACTGAAGCTTTCTTT,CASSDTGGSRATEAFF
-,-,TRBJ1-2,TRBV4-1,TGCGCCAGCAGCCAAGTTGGAGTTTATGGCTACACCTTC,CASSQVGVYGYTF
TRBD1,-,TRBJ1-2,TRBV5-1,TGCGCCAGCAGCCCACCGGGACAGGGAAACGGCTACACCTTC,CASSPPGQGNGYTF
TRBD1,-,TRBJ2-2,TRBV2,TGTGCCAGCAGGCGTGGGACAGAGAACACCGGGGAGCTGTTTTTT,CASRRGTENTGELFF
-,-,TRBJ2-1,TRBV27,TGTGCCAGCAGCTTCGGGGGGCCCTACAATGAGCAGTTCTTC,CASSFGGPYNEQFF
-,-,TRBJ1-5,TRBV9,TGTGCCAGCAGCGTAGGCGGGTCCGGATTAAATCCCCAGCATTTT,CASSVGGSGLNPQHF
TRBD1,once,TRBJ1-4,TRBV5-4,TGTGCCAGCAGCCTCACAGGGGGAGGGGCTAATGAAAAACTGTTTTTT,CASSLTGGGANEKLFF
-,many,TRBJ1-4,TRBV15,TGTGCCACCAGCCCCCGTGGCCGTAATGAAAAACTGTTTTTT,CATSPRGRNEKLFF
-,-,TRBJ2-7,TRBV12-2,TGTGCCTTCCCCTACGAGCAGTACTTC,CAFPYEQYF
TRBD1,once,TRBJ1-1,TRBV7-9,TGTGCCAGCAGCTCGGGACAGGTGAACACTGAAGCTTTCTTT,CASSSGQVNTEAFF
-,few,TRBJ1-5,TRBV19,TGTGCCAGTGGGGAAACAGGATATAGCAATCAGCCCCAGCATTTT,CASGETGYSNQPQHF
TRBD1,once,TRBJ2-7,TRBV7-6,TGTGCCAGCAGCACCGGGACAGGGAGCTCCTACGAGCAGTACTTC,CASSTGTGSSYEQYF